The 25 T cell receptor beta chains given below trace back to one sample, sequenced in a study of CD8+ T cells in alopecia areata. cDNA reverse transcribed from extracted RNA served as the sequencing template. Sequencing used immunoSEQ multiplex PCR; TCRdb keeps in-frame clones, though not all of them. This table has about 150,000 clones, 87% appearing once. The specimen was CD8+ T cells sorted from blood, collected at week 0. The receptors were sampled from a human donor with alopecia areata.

CDR3: CASSFTSGYNEQFF. The CDR3 DNA reads as TGTGCCAGCAGTTTCACTAGCGGATACAATGAGCAGTTCTTC. The chain is built from TRBV27 and TRBJ2-1, with 8 bases identical to TRBD2. The CDR3 spans 14 residues. Per the germline V gene, CDR1 is MNHEY and CDR2 is SMNVEV (reference sequence). V lost 3 bases and J lost 4; bases outside the gene matches: 2.

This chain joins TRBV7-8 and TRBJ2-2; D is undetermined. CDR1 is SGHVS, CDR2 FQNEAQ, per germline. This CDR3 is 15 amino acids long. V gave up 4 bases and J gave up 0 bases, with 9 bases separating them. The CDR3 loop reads CASSWQRANTGELFF. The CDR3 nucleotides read TGTGCCAGCAGCTGGCAGCGTGCGAACACCGGGGAGCTGTTTTTT.

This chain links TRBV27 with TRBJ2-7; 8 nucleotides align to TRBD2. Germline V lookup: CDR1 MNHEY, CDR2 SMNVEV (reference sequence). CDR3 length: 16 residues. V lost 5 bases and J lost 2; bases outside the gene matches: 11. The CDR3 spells CASSESSGGQTYEQYF. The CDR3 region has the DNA TGTGCCAGCAGTGAATCGAGCGGGGGCCAGACCTACGAGCAGTACTTC.

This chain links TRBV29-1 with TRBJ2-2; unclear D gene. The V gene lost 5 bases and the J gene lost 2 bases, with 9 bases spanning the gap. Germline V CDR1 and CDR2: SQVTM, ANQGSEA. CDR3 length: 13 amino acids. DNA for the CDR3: TGCAGCGTTAACATTCTAAACACCGGGGAGCTGTTTTTT. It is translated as CSVNILNTGELFF.

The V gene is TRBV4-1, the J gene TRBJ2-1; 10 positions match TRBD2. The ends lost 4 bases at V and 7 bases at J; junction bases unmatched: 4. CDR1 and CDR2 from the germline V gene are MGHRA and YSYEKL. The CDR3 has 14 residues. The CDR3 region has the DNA TGCGCCAGCAGCCTCCTGACTAGCGGGAATGAGCAGTTCTTC. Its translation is CASSLLTSGNEQFF.

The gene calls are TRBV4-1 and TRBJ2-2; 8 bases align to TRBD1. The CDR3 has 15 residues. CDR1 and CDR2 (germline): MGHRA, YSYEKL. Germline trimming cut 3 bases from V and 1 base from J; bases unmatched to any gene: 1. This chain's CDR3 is CASSQGTGNTGELFF. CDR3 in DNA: TGCGCCAGCAGCCAGGGGACAGGGAACACCGGGGAGCTGTTTTTT.

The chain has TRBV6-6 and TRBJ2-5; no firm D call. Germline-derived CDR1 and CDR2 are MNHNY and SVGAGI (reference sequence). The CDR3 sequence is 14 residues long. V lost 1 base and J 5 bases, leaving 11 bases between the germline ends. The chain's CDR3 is CASSYWPGAETQYF. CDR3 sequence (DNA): TGTGCCAGCAGTTACTGGCCCGGAGCGGAGACCCAGTACTTC.

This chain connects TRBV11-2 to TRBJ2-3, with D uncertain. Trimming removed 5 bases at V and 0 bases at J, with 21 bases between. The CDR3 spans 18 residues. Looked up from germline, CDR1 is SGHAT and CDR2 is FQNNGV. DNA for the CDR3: TGTGCCAGCAGCCCTATCCAACCCGACTGGGGAAGCACAGATACGCAGTATTTT. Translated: CASSPIQPDWGSTDTQYF.

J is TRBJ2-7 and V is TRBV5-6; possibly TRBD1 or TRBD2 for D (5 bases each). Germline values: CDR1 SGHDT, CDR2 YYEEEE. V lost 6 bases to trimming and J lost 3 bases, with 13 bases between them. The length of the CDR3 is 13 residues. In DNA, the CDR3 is TGTGCCAGCACCCCAGGGACCTACTACGAGCAGTACTTC. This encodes CASTPGTYYEQYF.

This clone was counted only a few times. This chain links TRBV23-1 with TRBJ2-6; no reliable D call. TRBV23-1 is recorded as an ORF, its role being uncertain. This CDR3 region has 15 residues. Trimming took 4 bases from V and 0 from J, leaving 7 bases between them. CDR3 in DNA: TGCGCCAGCAGTCCTACCTCCTCTGGGGCCAACGTCCTGACTTTC. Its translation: CASSPTSSGANVLTF.

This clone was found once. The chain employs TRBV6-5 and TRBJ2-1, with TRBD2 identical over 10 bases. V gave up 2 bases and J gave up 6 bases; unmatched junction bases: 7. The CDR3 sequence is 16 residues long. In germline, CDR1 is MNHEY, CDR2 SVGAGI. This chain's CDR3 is CASSYNPASGSNEQFF. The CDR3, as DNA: TGTGCCAGCAGTTACAACCCGGCTAGCGGGAGCAATGAGCAGTTCTTC.

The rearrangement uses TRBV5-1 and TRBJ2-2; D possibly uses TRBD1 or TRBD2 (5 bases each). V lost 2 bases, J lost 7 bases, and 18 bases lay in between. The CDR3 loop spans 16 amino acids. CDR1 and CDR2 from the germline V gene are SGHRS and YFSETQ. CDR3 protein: CASSFGGVSKVGELFF. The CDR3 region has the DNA TGCGCCAGCAGCTTTGGGGGAGTGAGTAAGGTCGGGGAGCTGTTTTTT.

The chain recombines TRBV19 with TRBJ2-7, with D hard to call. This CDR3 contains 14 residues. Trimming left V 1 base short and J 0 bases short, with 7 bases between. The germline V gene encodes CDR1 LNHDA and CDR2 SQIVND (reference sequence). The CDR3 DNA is TGTGCCAGTAGTATAGCGGATACCTCCTACGAGCAGTACTTC. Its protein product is CASSIADTSYEQYF.

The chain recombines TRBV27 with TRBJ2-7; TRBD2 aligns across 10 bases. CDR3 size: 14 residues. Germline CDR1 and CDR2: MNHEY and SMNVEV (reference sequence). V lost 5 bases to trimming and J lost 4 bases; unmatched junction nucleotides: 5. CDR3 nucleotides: TGTGCCAGCAGTCCGGAGACTAGCGGGTACGAGCAGTACTTC. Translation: CASSPETSGYEQYF.

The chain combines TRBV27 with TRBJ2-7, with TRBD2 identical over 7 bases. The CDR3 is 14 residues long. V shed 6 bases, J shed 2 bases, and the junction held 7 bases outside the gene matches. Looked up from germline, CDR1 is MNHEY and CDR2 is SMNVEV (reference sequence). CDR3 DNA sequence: TGTGCCAGCAGCCATGCCGGGACTACCTACGAGCAGTACTTC. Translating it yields CASSHAGTTYEQYF.

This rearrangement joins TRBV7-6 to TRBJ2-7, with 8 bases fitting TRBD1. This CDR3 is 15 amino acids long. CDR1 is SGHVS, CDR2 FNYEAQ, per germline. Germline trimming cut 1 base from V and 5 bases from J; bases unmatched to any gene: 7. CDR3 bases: TGTGCCAGCAGCTTAGGGTCAGGGGGCGTGAACGAGCAGTACTTC. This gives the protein CASSLGSGGVNEQYF.

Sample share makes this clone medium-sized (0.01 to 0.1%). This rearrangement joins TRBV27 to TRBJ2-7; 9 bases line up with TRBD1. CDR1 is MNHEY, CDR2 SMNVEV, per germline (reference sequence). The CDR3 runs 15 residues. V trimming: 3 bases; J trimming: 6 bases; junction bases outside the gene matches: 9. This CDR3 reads CASSFRTGGLAEQYF. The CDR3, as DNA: TGTGCCAGCAGTTTCCGAACAGGGGGCCTCGCCGAGCAGTACTTC.

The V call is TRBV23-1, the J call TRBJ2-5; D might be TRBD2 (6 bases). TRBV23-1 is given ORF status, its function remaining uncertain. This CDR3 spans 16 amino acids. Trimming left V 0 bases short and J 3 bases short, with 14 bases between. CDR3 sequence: CASSQSPGVREETQYF. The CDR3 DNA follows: TGCGCCAGCAGTCAATCCCCGGGAGTTCGGGAAGAGACCCAGTACTTC.

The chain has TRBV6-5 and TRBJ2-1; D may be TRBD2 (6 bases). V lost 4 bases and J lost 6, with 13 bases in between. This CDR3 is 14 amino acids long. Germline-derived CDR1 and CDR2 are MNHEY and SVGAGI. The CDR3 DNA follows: TGTGCCAGCAGTTCAGGGACTCAGGCCAATGAGCAGTTCTTC. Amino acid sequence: CASSSGTQANEQFF.

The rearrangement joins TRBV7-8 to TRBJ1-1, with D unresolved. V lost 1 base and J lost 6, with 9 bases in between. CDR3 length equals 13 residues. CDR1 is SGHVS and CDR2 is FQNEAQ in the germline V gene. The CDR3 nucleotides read TGTGCCAGCAGCTTAGGTGGTCCCCCTGAAGCTTTCTTT. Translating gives CASSLGGPPEAFF.

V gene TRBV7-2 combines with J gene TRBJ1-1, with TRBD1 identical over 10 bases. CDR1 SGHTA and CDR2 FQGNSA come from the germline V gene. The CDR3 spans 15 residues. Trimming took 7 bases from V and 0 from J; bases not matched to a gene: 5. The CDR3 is CASKRDRGLNTEAFF. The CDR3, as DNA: TGTGCCAGCAAACGGGACAGGGGATTGAACACTGAAGCTTTCTTT.

The DNA for the CDR3 is TGTGCCAGCAATAAAGGACAGAGCAATCAGCCCCAGCATTTT. Translation: CASNKGQSNQPQHF. The chain links TRBV7-9 to TRBJ1-5; D is possibly TRBD1 (6 bases). Trimming took 7 bases from V and 1 from J, leaving 11 bases between them. CDR3 length: 14 residues. The germline V gene encodes CDR1 SEHNR and CDR2 FQNEAQ (reference sequence).

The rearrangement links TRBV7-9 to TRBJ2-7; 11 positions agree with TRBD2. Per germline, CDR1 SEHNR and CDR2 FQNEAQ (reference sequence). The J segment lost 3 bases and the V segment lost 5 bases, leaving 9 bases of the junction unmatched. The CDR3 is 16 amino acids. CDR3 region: CASSPRLAGTLYEQYF. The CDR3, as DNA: TGTGCCAGCAGCCCTAGACTAGCGGGGACCCTCTACGAGCAGTACTTC.

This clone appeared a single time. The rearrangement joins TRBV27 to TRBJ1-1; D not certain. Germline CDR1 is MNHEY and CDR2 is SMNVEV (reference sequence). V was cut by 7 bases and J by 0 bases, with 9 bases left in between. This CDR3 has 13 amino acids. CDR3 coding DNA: TGTGCCAGCATGAAGAGCGTGAACACTGAAGCTTTCTTT. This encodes CASMKSVNTEAFF.

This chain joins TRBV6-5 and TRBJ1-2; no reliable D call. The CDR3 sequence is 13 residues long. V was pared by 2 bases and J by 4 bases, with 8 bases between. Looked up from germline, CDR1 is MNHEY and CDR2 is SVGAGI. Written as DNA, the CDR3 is TGTGCCAGCAGTTACAGTCCTTCCTATGGCTACACCTTC. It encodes CASSYSPSYGYTF.